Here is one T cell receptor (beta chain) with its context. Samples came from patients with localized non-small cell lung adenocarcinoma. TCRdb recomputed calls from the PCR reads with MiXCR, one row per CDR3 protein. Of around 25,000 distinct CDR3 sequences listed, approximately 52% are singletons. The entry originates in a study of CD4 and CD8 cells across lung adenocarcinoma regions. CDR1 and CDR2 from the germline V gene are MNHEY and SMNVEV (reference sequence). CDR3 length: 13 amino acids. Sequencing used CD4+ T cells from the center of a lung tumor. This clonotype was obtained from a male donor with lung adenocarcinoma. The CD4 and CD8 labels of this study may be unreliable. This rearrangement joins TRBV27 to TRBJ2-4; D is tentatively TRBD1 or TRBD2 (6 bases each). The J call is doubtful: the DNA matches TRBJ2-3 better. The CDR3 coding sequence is TGTGCCACGGGCCTGGGGGGCAAAAACACGCAGTATTTT. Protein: CATGLGGKNTQYF.